This is a list of T cell receptor beta chains from one sample in a study of T-cell memory formation after mild COVID-19. TCRdb recomputed calls from the 5' RACE reads with MiXCR, one row per CDR3 protein. Counted here are around 140,000 distinct CDR3 sequences, roughly 21% occurring once; the ten biggest clones make up around 2.4%. The specimen was PBMCs or a T cell subset sorted from them (not recorded which). The receptors come from an adult woman who had mild COVID-19 (a few samples of this study predate the infection). Cell type and time point are not known. Each CDR3 is given with its conserved first and last residue. The order of the fields is clone size, D gene, V gene, CDR3 length, CDR3 protein. The D gene is left open where the match is weak. Clone size appears in some rows only: once, few, many, or a class for an expanded clone.

abundance: .; d_gene: .; v_gene: TRBV2; len: 13; CDR3aa: CASSGSRVYGYTF
abundance: few; d_gene: .; v_gene: TRBV7-2; len: 15; CDR3aa: CASSLEGARNSPLHF
abundance: .; d_gene: .; v_gene: TRBV6-2/TRBV6-3; len: 13; CDR3aa: CASSPPAGRAIYF
abundance: few; d_gene: .; v_gene: TRBV21-1; len: 13; CDR3aa: CAIPGRGTYEQYF
abundance: few; d_gene: .; v_gene: TRBV12-3/TRBV12-4; len: 12; CDR3aa: CASGHLYNEQFF
abundance: .; d_gene: .; v_gene: TRBV3-1; len: 13; CDR3aa: CASSQGTWGEQYF
abundance: .; d_gene: TRBD2; v_gene: TRBV7-2; len: 16; CDR3aa: CASSSTSGSPNNEQFF
abundance: few; d_gene: .; v_gene: TRBV2; len: 14; CDR3aa: CASNRRQTKYEQYF
abundance: .; d_gene: .; v_gene: TRBV5-1; len: 13; CDR3aa: CASTGMTPAEQYF
abundance: .; d_gene: .; v_gene: TRBV15; len: 15; CDR3aa: CATSRDPGGWETQYF
abundance: .; d_gene: .; v_gene: TRBV7-2; len: 14; CDR3aa: CASSSGPPTHGYTF
abundance: few; d_gene: .; v_gene: TRBV12-3/TRBV12-4; len: 11; CDR3aa: CASSTGHPKIF
abundance: once; d_gene: TRBD1; v_gene: TRBV11-2; len: 16; CDR3aa: CASSLAAQGSLYGYTF
abundance: .; d_gene: TRBD2; v_gene: TRBV30; len: 16; CDR3aa: CAWRHLGGGASNEQFF
abundance: few; d_gene: .; v_gene: TRBV10-3; len: 13; CDR3aa: CAISAGEAYEQYF
abundance: .; d_gene: .; v_gene: TRBV5-1; len: 15; CDR3aa: CASSLVSGNRYEQYF
abundance: many; d_gene: TRBD2; v_gene: TRBV14; len: 17; CDR3aa: CASSHRPLAGLPREQFF
abundance: many; d_gene: .; v_gene: TRBV6-6; len: 16; CDR3aa: CASSNGGRGAYNEQFF
abundance: .; d_gene: TRBD2; v_gene: TRBV3-1; len: 14; CDR3aa: CASSQDGLAGGQFF
abundance: .; d_gene: TRBD1; v_gene: TRBV23-1; len: 18; CDR3aa: CASSHPGQGAQNTGELFF
abundance: .; d_gene: .; v_gene: TRBV5-1; len: 13; CDR3aa: CASSLNWNQPQHF
abundance: few; d_gene: .; v_gene: TRBV12-2; len: 17; CDR3aa: CASRFYVGLATYNEQFF
abundance: few; d_gene: .; v_gene: TRBV4-3; len: 14; CDR3aa: CASSQVPTLTEQYF
abundance: few; d_gene: .; v_gene: TRBV7-2; len: 16; CDR3aa: CASSYHTFPTGNTIYF
abundance: few; d_gene: .; v_gene: TRBV7-8; len: 16; CDR3aa: CASSLVVGGTSYEQYF
abundance: .; d_gene: .; v_gene: TRBV4-2; len: 15; CDR3aa: CASSQDSGVNYGYTF
abundance: .; d_gene: .; v_gene: TRBV5-5; len: 13; CDR3aa: CASSLRTDYGYTF
abundance: .; d_gene: .; v_gene: TRBV6-2/TRBV6-3; len: 11; CDR3aa: CASSYPDTQYF
abundance: few; d_gene: .; v_gene: TRBV20-1; len: 16; CDR3aa: CSARFLLGAWNYGYTF
abundance: .; d_gene: .; v_gene: TRBV12-3/TRBV12-4; len: 14; CDR3aa: CASSSAAGDSPLHF
abundance: many; d_gene: TRBD1; v_gene: TRBV29-1; len: 13; CDR3aa: CSVADRGEETQYF
abundance: .; d_gene: .; v_gene: TRBV12-3/TRBV12-4; len: 14; CDR3aa: CASSLQGISTEAFF